Listed below are T cell receptor beta chains from one sample, sequenced in a study of blood T cells in healthy people across ages. Each CDR3 protein is one row after TCRdb ran MiXCR on the 5' RACE reads. Of roughly 800,000 distinct CDR3 sequences listed, roughly 60% were seen once; the top ten hold roughly 20%. The source material was blood. The source of these receptors is a man aged 30 to 39 in good health. CDR3s include the opening cysteine and the closing phenylalanine or tryptophan. The D gene is left open where the match is weak. Not all rows give a size; the values are once, few, many and, for expanded clones, a class.

j_call v_call clone_size d_call cdr3_nt cdr3_aa
TRBJ2-3 TRBV7-2 - - TGTGCCAGCAGCCCCCAGGGACTCCACACAGATACGCAGTATTTT CASSPQGLHTDTQYF
TRBJ2-7 TRBV4-3 many - TGCGCCAGCAGCCAGGGAACAGGGCGCTACGAGCAGTACTTC CASSQGTGRYEQYF
TRBJ2-1 TRBV7-2 few TRBD1 TGTGCCAGCAGCTTAGTGGGGACAGGGGCCAATGAGCAGTTCTTC CASSLVGTGANEQFF
TRBJ2-3 TRBV4-2 few - TGTGCCAGCAGCCAAGAAGGCAGCGGCGCAGATACGCAGTATTTT CASSQEGSGADTQYF
TRBJ1-6 TRBV7-9 few - TGTGCCAGCAGTCTCGGCCAGGGGCGCTCACCCCTCCACTTT CASSLGQGRSPLHF
TRBJ1-1 TRBV29-1 few - TGCAGTGTTCCTATCTGGGGTTTGAACACTGAAGCTTTCTTT CSVPIWGLNTEAFF
TRBJ1-2 TRBV20-1 - - TGCAGTGCTAGAGATCAGGTCGAGGATGGCTACACCTTC CSARDQVEDGYTF
TRBJ2-7 TRBV6-5 - TRBD1 TGTGCCAGCAGTTACTCTGGGCCCGGACAGGGGAAACTCTGCGAGCAGTACTTC CASSYSGPGQGKLCEQYF
TRBJ2-1 TRBV11-2 few - TGTGCCAGCAGCTCTTTGGGCGGCAGCTCCTACAATGAGCAGTTCTTC CASSSLGGSSYNEQFF
TRBJ1-5 TRBV6-2/TRBV6-3 few - TGTGCCAGCAGAGCACACGGGGATCAGCCCCAGCATTTT CASRAHGDQPQHF
TRBJ2-5 TRBV7-9 - - TGTGCCAGTAGCTTAGCGAGGGGGGGTAGGGTAGGCAATGAGCAGTACTTC CASSLARGGRVGNEQYF
TRBJ2-5 TRBV11-2 - - TGTGCCAGCAGCGCGGCTGGCCGGGAGACCCAGTACTTC CASSAAGRETQYF
TRBJ2-7 TRBV6-5 - - TGTGCCAGCAGTGACAAAGACGCCCGCTACGAGCAGTACTTC CASSDKDARYEQYF
TRBJ2-3 TRBV20-1 - TRBD2 TGCAGTGCTAGTGCTCCTAGCGGGGGAAGCACAGATACGCAGTATTTT CSASAPSGGSTDTQYF
TRBJ2-3 TRBV3-1 once TRBD2 TGTGCCAGCAGTCAAGGACTAGGGCTCGTAGATACGCAGTATTTT CASSQGLGLVDTQYF
TRBJ2-6 TRBV5-1 - TRBD1 TGCGCCAGCAGCACGATGGGGACAGGGGGACTTGGGGCCAACGTCCTGACTTTC CASSTMGTGGLGANVLTF
TRBJ1-2 TRBV7-9 - - TGTGCCAGCAGCTCAACAGGGTGGAACTATGGCTACACCTTC CASSSTGWNYGYTF
TRBJ2-4 TRBV6-4 - - TGTGCCAGCAGTGAGGACATTCAGTACTTC CASSEDIQYF
TRBJ1-2 TRBV12-3/TRBV12-4 - TRBD1 TGTGCCAGCAGCCAGGCCGCGACAGGGTCCGTAGGCTACACCTTC CASSQAATGSVGYTF
TRBJ2-7 TRBV12-3/TRBV12-4 - - TGTGCCAGCAGTTTTGGGGGCCCCTGCGAGCAGTACTTC CASSFGGPCEQYF
TRBJ2-5 TRBV2 - TRBD2 TGTGCCAGCAGTTTCACCGGGACTAGCTTGAGGGGTTCTGAGGAGACCCAGTACTTC CASSFTGTSLRGSEETQYF
TRBJ2-1 TRBV30 - TRBD1 TGTGCCTGGAATCCCGGGACAGGGAGCAATGAGCAGTTCTTC CAWNPGTGSNEQFF
TRBJ2-1 TRBV19 - TRBD2 TGTGCCAGTAGTATGCTAATTGGGACTAGCGGGTCCAACCAGTTCTTC CASSMLIGTSGSNQFF
TRBJ2-7 TRBV2 - - TGTGCCGCCCGGGAAACTCAGGACGAGCAGTACTTC CAARETQDEQYF
TRBJ2-1 TRBV27 - TRBD2 TGTGCCAGCAGAGGGGTTAGCGGGACCAATGAGCAGTTCTTC CASRGVSGTNEQFF
TRBJ1-1 TRBV3-1 - - TGTGCCAGCAGCTCCAGGGGTCCCGACACTGAAGCTTTCTTT CASSSRGPDTEAFF
TRBJ1-4 TRBV20-1 - - TGCAGTGCTAGAGATGTGGGAAGGGGTAATGAAAGACTGTTTTTT CSARDVGRGNERLFF
TRBJ1-6 TRBV7-9 - - TGTGCCAGCAGCTTAATCTATGACAATTCACCCCTCCACTTT CASSLIYDNSPLHF
TRBJ2-2 TRBV20-1 - - TGCAGTGCTCCGACAGTTTCGACCGGGGAGCTGTTTTTT CSAPTVSTGELFF
TRBJ2-5 TRBV28 - - TGTGCCAGCAGTTTCGTTAATAGCGCGGAGACCCAGTACTTC CASSFVNSAETQYF
TRBJ1-2 TRBV20-1 - - TGCAGTGCTAGAACGGTCTCTAACTATGGCTACACCTTC CSARTVSNYGYTF
TRBJ2-5 TRBV9 few - TGTGCCAGCAGCGTCAGCCTCGGCGGCCAAGAGACCCAGTACTTC CASSVSLGGQETQYF
TRBJ1-5 TRBV7-3 once - TGTGCCAGCAGCCTAGACAGGCGCCAGCCCCAGCATTTT CASSLDRRQPQHF
TRBJ2-5 TRBV7-9 - - TGTGCCAGCAGCCACCGGACGGCCGCACAAGAGACCCAGTACTTC CASSHRTAAQETQYF
TRBJ1-4 TRBV12-3/TRBV12-4 - TRBD1 TGTGCCAGCAGAAACGTGGAGGGACAGGCTAATGAAAAACTGTTTTTT CASRNVEGQANEKLFF
TRBJ1-1 TRBV20-1 - - TGCAGTGCTAGGGGCGGAGAAGAAGCTTTCTTT CSARGGEEAFF
TRBJ2-5 TRBV2 - - TGTGCCAGCAGTGAACTTCTGCGAGGAGAGACCCAGTACTTC CASSELLRGETQYF
TRBJ2-3 TRBV4-2 few TRBD2 TGTGCCAGCAGCTCCCTGACTAGCGGGGCCGGCACAGATACGCAGTATTTT CASSSLTSGAGTDTQYF
TRBJ2-7 TRBV10-3 - - TGTGCCATCAGTGAGACGGGACCTCACTACGAGCAGTACTTC CAISETGPHYEQYF
TRBJ2-5 TRBV27 - TRBD1 TGTGCCAGCAGTTTATGGACAGGGGGCCTAAATAAAGAGACCCAGTACTTC CASSLWTGGLNKETQYF
TRBJ2-1 TRBV11-2 - TRBD2 TGTGCCAGCAGCCTACGACTAGCGGGATTTGAGCAGTTCTTC CASSLRLAGFEQFF
TRBJ2-1 TRBV5-1 - - TGCGCCAGCAGCGTGCCGGGACTGGGGGGCAATGAGCAGTTCTTC CASSVPGLGGNEQFF
TRBJ2-3 TRBV20-1 - TRBD2 TGCAGTGCCCAGACTAGCAGCACAGATACGCAGTATTTT CSAQTSSTDTQYF
TRBJ2-1 TRBV29-1 - - TGCAGCGTTGAAGTCGTGTACAATGAGCAGTTCTTC CSVEVVYNEQFF
TRBJ2-7 TRBV7-2 - TRBD2 TGTGCCAGCAGCTACCGGACTAGCGCCGAGCAGTACTTC CASSYRTSAEQYF
TRBJ2-7 TRBV6-1 few - TGTGCCAGCAGTGAAGGTCGACAACTTCCCTACGAGCAGTACTTC CASSEGRQLPYEQYF
TRBJ1-2 TRBV6-1 - - TGTGCCAGTGATTTATACAGACTTAACTATGGCTACACCTTC CASDLYRLNYGYTF
TRBJ2-7 TRBV9 - - TGTGCCAGCAGCGCGGGACCTTTCTTCTCCTACGAGCAGTACTTC CASSAGPFFSYEQYF
TRBJ2-1 TRBV2 - - TGTGCCAGCAGTGAAACTCGCAATGAGCAGTTCTTC CASSETRNEQFF
TRBJ2-7 TRBV7-9 - TRBD1 TGTGCCAGCAGGGGGACAGGGGCGGGAGACGAGCAGTACTTC CASRGTGAGDEQYF
TRBJ2-5 TRBV27 - TRBD2 TGTGCCAGCGGACTAGCCTCCCAAGAGACCCAGTACTTC CASGLASQETQYF
TRBJ2-1 TRBV29-1 - - TGCAGCGGGAGTGACCGGGGGTACAATGAGCAGTTCTTC CSGSDRGYNEQFF
TRBJ2-7 TRBV14 - TRBD2 TGTGCCAGCAGCCAAGTCGCTAGCGGGCTCAACTCCTACGAGCAGTACTTC CASSQVASGLNSYEQYF
TRBJ2-7 TRBV10-3 once - TGTGCCATCGAGGATGAGGCCTACGAGCAGTACTTC CAIEDEAYEQYF
TRBJ2-3 TRBV21-1 - - TGTGCCAGCAGCAAAAGGGACCGGACTAGATACGATACGCAGTATTTT CASSKRDRTRYDTQYF
TRBJ1-1 TRBV20-1 - TRBD1 TGCAGTGCTAGGCCCGGGACAGGGAAGTTCACTGAAGCTTTCTTT CSARPGTGKFTEAFF
TRBJ2-1 TRBV20-1 - TRBD1 TGCAGTGCTAGAGATTTCGGACAGGCATACAATGAGCAGTTCTTC CSARDFGQAYNEQFF